The sequence of this TCR beta chain was determined in a study of technical replicates of blood from a handful of donors. The length of the CDR3 is 12 residues. Germline assignment: CDR1 SNHLY and CDR2 FYNNEI. V was pared by 8 bases and J by 7 bases, with 4 bases of the junction left unmatched. Assay: immunoSEQ multiplex PCR; the TCRdb copy retains only in-frame clones and omits some. This table holds 75,000 to 95,000 clones, just under 95% found once. This chain connects TRBV2 to TRBJ1-2, with 10 bases aligning to TRBD1. What was sequenced was T cells isolated from PBMCs. This clonotype was obtained from a human donor in good health. The DNA for the CDR3 is TGTGCCAGCCGACAGGGGGCGCTTGGCTACACCTTC. Its protein product is CASRQGALGYTF.